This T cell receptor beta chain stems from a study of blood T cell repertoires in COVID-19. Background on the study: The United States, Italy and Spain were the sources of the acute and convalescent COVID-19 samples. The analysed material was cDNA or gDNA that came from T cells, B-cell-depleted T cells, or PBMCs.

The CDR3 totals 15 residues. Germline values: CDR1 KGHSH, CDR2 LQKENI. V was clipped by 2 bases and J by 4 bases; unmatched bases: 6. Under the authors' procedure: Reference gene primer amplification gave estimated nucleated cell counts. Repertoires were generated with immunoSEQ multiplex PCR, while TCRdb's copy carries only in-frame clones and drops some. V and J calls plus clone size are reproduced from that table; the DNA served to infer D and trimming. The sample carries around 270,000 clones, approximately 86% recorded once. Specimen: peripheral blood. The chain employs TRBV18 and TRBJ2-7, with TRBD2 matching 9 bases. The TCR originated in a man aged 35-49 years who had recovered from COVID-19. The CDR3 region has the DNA TGTGCCAGCTCACCAAGCGGGGGGCAGGGATACGAGCAGTACTTC. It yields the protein CASSPSGGQGYEQYF.